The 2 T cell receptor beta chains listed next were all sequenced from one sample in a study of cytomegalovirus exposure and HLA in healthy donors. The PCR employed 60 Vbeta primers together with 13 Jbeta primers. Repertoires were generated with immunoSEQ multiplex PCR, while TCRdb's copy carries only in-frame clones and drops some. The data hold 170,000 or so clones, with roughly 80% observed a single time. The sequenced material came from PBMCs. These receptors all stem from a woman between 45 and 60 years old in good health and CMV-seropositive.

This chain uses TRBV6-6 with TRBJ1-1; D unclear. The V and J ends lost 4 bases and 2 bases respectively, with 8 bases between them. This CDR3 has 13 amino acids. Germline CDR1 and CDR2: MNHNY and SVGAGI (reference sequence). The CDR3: CASSWAGNTEAFF. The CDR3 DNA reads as TGTGCCAGCAGTTGGGCAGGCAACACTGAAGCTTTCTTT.

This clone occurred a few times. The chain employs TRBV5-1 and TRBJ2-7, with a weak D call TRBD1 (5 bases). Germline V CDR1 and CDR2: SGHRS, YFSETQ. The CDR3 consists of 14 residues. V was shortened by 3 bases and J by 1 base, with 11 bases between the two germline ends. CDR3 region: CASSSTTASYEQYF. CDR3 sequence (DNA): TGCGCCAGCAGCTCGACGACAGCTTCCTACGAGCAGTACTTC.